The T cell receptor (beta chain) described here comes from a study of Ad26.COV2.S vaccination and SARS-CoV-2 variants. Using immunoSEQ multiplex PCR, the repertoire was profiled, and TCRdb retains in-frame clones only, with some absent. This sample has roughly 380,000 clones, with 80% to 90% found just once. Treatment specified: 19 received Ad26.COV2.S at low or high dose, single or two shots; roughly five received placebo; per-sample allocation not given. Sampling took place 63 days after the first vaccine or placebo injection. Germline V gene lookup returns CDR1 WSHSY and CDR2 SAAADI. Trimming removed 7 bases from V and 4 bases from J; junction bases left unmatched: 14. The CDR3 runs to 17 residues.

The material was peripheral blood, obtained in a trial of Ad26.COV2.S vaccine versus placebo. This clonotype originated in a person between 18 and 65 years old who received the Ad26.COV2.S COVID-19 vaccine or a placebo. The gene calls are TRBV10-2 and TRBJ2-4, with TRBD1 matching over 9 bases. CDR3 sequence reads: CASKHVGQGKSKNIQYF. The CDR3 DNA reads TGCGCCAGCAAACACGTGGGACAGGGAAAATCAAAAAACATTCAGTACTTC.